These 18 T cell receptor beta chains originate from one sample sequenced in a study of identical twins. TCRdb itself ran the 5' RACE reads through MiXCR, one entry per CDR3 protein. The repertoire holds some 1,600,000 distinct CDR3 sequences, with less than 40% as singletons. The sequencing sample was made of cord blood. Receptors originate from a newborn girl in good health.

This clonotype has a handful of counts. The V gene is TRBV24-1, the J gene TRBJ2-6; no reliable D call. Germline V gene lookup returns CDR1 KGHDR and CDR2 SFDVKD. Trimming removed 2 bases from V and 0 bases from J, with 1 base in between. This CDR3 comprises 14 residues. The CDR3: CATSDYSGANVLTF. The CDR3 bases are TGTGCCACCAGTGATTACTCTGGGGCCAACGTCCTGACTTTC.

This clonotype was counted only a few times. CDR3 nucleotides: TGTGCCAGCAGTTGGGCGGGGCAGCCCCAGCATTTT. Encoded protein: CASSWAGQPQHF. This chain links TRBV12-3 or TRBV12-4 with TRBJ1-5; no clear D. V lost 4 bases and J lost 7, with 8 bases in between. The CDR3 has 12 residues.

The genes are TRBV14 and TRBJ2-6, with D perhaps being TRBD1 or TRBD2 (5 bases each). The CDR3 consists of 19 residues. V lost 3 bases and J 0 bases, leaving 18 bases between the germline ends. Germline CDR1 and CDR2: SGHDN and FVKESK. The CDR3 is CASSQLMGVGPSGANVLTF. The CDR3 DNA is TGTGCCAGCAGCCAGTTGATGGGGGTAGGGCCCTCTGGGGCCAACGTCCTGACTTTC. Full variable domain (remainder filled in from reference TRBV14 and TRBJ2-6): EAGVTQFPSHSVIEKGQTVTLRCDPISGHDNLYWYRRVMGKEIKFLLHFVKESKQDESGMPNNRFLAERTGGTYSTLKVQPAELEDSGVYFCASSQLMGVGPSGANVLTFGAGSRLTVL.

Worth noting for this clonotype: It is likely a read error, because the conserved phenylalanine at the end of the CDR3 is missing. V and J are TRBV29-1 and TRBJ2-1; 10 nucleotides line up with TRBD2. Per germline, CDR1 SQVTM and CDR2 ANQGSEA. J lost 4 bases, V lost 7 bases, and 4 bases had no gene match. The CDR3 is made up of 13 amino acids. The CDR3 region is CSASLAGYNEQFY. DNA of the CDR3: TGCAGCGCGTCACTAGCGGGGTACAATGAGCAGTTCTAC.

This clonotype occurred a few times. One junction end disagrees with the germline gene, perhaps due to a read error. This rearrangement joins TRBV29-1 to TRBJ1-1, with D maybe TRBD1 (6 bases). The CDR3 contains 10 residues. Germline V gene sequence: CDR1 SQVTM, CDR2 ANQGSEA. The CDR3 region has the DNA TGCAGTGTTGCGGGACACGAAGCTTTCTTT. Residues: CSVAGHEAFF.

The V and J genes are TRBV12-3 or TRBV12-4 and TRBJ2-3; no clear D. V gave up 7 bases and J gave up 3 bases, with 11 bases separating them. This CDR3 contains 13 residues. This CDR3 is CASKPQETDTQYF. The CDR3 DNA reads TGTGCCAGCAAGCCCCAGGAAACAGATACGCAGTATTTT.

The gene calls are TRBV20-1 and TRBJ2-2; D unresolved. This CDR3 region has 12 residues. The V and J ends lost 0 bases and 8 bases respectively, with 7 bases between them. From germline, CDR1 is DFQATT and CDR2 SNEGSKA (reference sequence). CDR3 in amino acids: CSARDVRGELFF. CDR3 bases: TGCAGTGCTAGAGATGTAAGAGGGGAGCTGTTTTTT.

This clonotype appeared a few times. V usage is TRBV2 and J usage is TRBJ2-1, with D perhaps being TRBD1 or TRBD2 (5 bases each). The germline V and J ends were trimmed by 7 bases and 4 bases, with 17 bases remaining between them. The germline V gene has CDR1 SNHLY and CDR2 FYNNEI. This CDR3 is built from 15 residues. The CDR3, as DNA: TGTGCCAGCACCGAGGGGCTAGCCCTATACAATGAGCAGTTCTTC. As protein: CASTEGLALYNEQFF.

The sample holds a few counts of this clonotype. The chain recombines TRBV29-1 with TRBJ1-2; 11 positions agree with TRBD1. The V gene end was trimmed by 0 bases and the J gene end by 4 bases; junction bases not matched to a gene: 4. CDR1 is SQVTM, CDR2 ANQGSEA, per germline. The CDR3 consists of 15 residues. This chain's CDR3 is CSVEDLGTGGYGYTF. DNA for the CDR3: TGCAGCGTTGAAGATCTTGGGACAGGGGGCTATGGCTACACCTTC.

Note on this clonotype: With a much larger clone just one base away, this may be a read error. This chain connects TRBV28 to TRBJ2-7, with D possibly called TRBD1 or TRBD2 (5 bases each). Germline loops: CDR1 MDHEN, CDR2 SYDVKM. Trimming left V 4 bases short and J 9 bases short, with 28 bases between. CDR3 length: 17 residues. CDR3 residues: CASSSQGPCTVGIWQYF. CDR3 nucleotides: TGTGCCAGCAGTTCCCAGGGACCTTGCACTGTGGGAATTTGGCAGTACTTC.

This chain uses TRBV5-6 with TRBJ2-3; 10 nucleotides agree with TRBD2. J lost 4 bases, V lost 6 bases, and 5 bases had no gene match. Germline V gene data show CDR1 as SGHDT and CDR2 as YYEEEE. The CDR3 loop spans 14 amino acids. The CDR3 spells CASILAGAADTQYF. CDR3 bases: TGTGCCAGCATCCTAGCGGGAGCGGCAGATACGCAGTATTTT.

The CDR3 coding sequence is TGTGCCATCTTGCGGGGACTAGCGGACCGCACAGATACGCAGTATTTT. Translation: CAILRGLADRTDTQYF. This chain connects TRBV6-1 to TRBJ2-3; the match to TRBD2 covers 11 bases. V lost 10 bases and J lost 1; bases outside the gene matches: 10. The CDR3 has 16 amino acids. In germline, CDR1 is MNHNS, CDR2 SASEGT.

The CDR3 DNA follows: TGTGCCAGCAGCCCCCGGCAGCTTGCCAGCAACGAGCAGTACTTC. It is translated as CASSPRQLASNEQYF. The V gene is TRBV3-1, the J gene TRBJ2-7, with D hard to call. V was shortened by 4 bases and J by 5 bases, with 18 bases between the two germline ends. This CDR3 is 15 amino acids long. CDR1 and CDR2 from the germline V gene are LGHDT and YNNKEL (reference sequence).

V and J are TRBV7-2 and TRBJ2-1; 14 bases fit TRBD2. Germline loops: CDR1 SGHTA, CDR2 FQGNSA. This CDR3 comprises 15 residues. V was pared by 5 bases and J by 8 bases, with 5 bases of the junction left unmatched. The CDR3 DNA reads TGTGCCAGCAGCAAGACTAGCGGGAGGGAGTATGAGCAGTTCTTC. Its protein is CASSKTSGREYEQFF.

V is TRBV30 and J is TRBJ2-3; the match to TRBD2 covers 13 bases. CDR1 is GTSNPN, CDR2 SVGIG, per germline (reference sequence). V shed 1 base, J shed 5 bases, and the junction held 6 bases outside the gene matches. This CDR3 region has 16 residues. CDR3 DNA: TGTGCCTGGAGTGAGACTAGCGGGGGGCGAGGAGATACGCAGTATTTT. This gives the protein CAWSETSGGRGDTQYF.

With respect to this clonotype: Being one base from a much bigger clone, this may be a read error. This rearrangement joins TRBV7-6 to TRBJ1-2; the D is unclear. CDR3 length: 13 residues. The germline V gene has CDR1 SGHVS and CDR2 FNYEAQ. V was trimmed by 5 bases and J by 4 bases, leaving 11 bases between them. CDR3 in amino acids: CASSIDRSYGYTF. The DNA for the CDR3 is TGTGCCAGCAGCATAGACCGAAGCTATGGCTACACCTTC.

The chain links TRBV7-8 to TRBJ1-5; 8 nucleotides align to TRBD1. The CDR3 length is 15 residues. Germline CDR1 and CDR2: SGHVS and FQNEAQ. V was pared by 5 bases and J by 5 bases, with 8 bases of the junction left unmatched. The CDR3 here is CASSPNMDRDQPQHF. CDR3 coding DNA: TGTGCCAGCAGCCCAAACATGGACAGGGATCAGCCCCAGCATTTT.

In DNA, the CDR3 is TGCGCCAGCAGCGAACACAGGGAGTCCTACGAGCAGTACTTC. This codes for CASSEHRESYEQYF. V and J are TRBV5-1 and TRBJ2-7, with D perhaps matching TRBD1 (6 bases). Trimming cost V 4 bases and J 1 base, with 12 bases left between them. The CDR3 spans 14 residues. The germline V gene has CDR1 SGHRS and CDR2 YFSETQ.